This TCR beta chain was observed in a study of shared clonotypes between healthy human individuals. Deep-level settings were used for running the assay. In the authors' methods: ImmunoSEQ sequences covered only the junction and lacked quality scores; filtering therefore differed. The table came from immunoSEQ multiplex PCR; TCRdb's copy has only in-frame clones and leaves some out. V and J calls and clone size are those listed in that table; D and trimming were worked out from the DNA. The sample yields approximately 1,500,000 clones, about 96% seen once. The V gene's germline CDR1 is MDHEN and CDR2 SYDVKM. Trimming took 5 bases from V and 1 from J, leaving 11 bases between them. The length of the CDR3 is 14 residues.

The source is a man younger than 45 in good health. Sequencing was carried out using naive CD4+ T cells sorted from blood. As to subset: CD45RA+ positively selected. This chain uses TRBV28 with TRBJ1-2, with TRBD1 as a possible D gene (5 bases). The CDR3 DNA reads TGTGCCAGCAGTGCACAGGCGATTAACTATGGCTACACCTTC. Translated: CASSAQAINYGYTF.